This T cell receptor (beta chain) comes out of a study of CD8 T cells in Susac syndrome. CD8+ and CD4+ T cells from blood underwent TCR beta sequencing, which was carried out in a high-throughput format. Controls were healthy donors (matched for age and sex). RNA in amounts of 0.5 to 1 ug was reverse transcribed with random hexamers. Across 54 Vbeta and 13 Jbeta, immunoSEQ multiplex PCR amplified TCR beta CDR3. TCRdb redid the calling of the immunoSEQ multiplex PCR reads with MiXCR, one entry per CDR3 protein. The sample carries approximately 120,000 distinct CDR3 sequences, just under 95% recorded once. Losses at the gene ends were 1 base for V and 1 base for J; bases not matched to a gene: 10. In germline, CDR1 is LGHDT, CDR2 YNNKEL (reference sequence). The CDR3 totals 18 residues.

This clonotype originated in a human donor in good health. Sample: CD4+ T cells from PBMCs. The chain is built from TRBV3-1 and TRBJ2-5; TRBD2 agrees at 9 bases. In DNA form, the CDR3 reads TGTGCCAGCAGCCAAGGCCTGACTAGCGGAGCCCTCCAAGAGACCCAGTACTTC. This sequence encodes CASSQGLTSGALQETQYF.